Here is one TCR beta chain with its context. The junction does not match germline at one end; this may be a read error. The sample originates from a study of blood T cell repertoires in COVID-19. About the research overall: COVID-19 samples, acute and convalescent, were from the United States, Italy and Spain. PBMCs, B-cell-depleted T cells, or T cells were the source of the cDNA or gDNA that made up the material.

Per germline, CDR1 MNHNY and CDR2 SVGAGI (reference sequence). There are 11 residues in the CDR3. Authors' data handling: The assay estimated nucleated cells by amplifying reference gene primers. Repertoires were generated with immunoSEQ multiplex PCR, while TCRdb's copy carries only in-frame clones and drops some. The DNA was the basis for D and trimming; V, J and clone size are from that table. The sample lists fewer than 250,000 clones, approximately 86% seen once, with roughly 5.5% in the top ten. This chain uses TRBV6-6 with TRBJ2-7; D ambiguous. Sequencing input: peripheral blood. This receptor was identified in a human donor in a cohort sampled during active COVID-19. The CDR3 is CASSPSNLQSF. Written as DNA, the CDR3 is TGTGCCAGCAGTCCTTCTAATTTACAGAGTTTC.